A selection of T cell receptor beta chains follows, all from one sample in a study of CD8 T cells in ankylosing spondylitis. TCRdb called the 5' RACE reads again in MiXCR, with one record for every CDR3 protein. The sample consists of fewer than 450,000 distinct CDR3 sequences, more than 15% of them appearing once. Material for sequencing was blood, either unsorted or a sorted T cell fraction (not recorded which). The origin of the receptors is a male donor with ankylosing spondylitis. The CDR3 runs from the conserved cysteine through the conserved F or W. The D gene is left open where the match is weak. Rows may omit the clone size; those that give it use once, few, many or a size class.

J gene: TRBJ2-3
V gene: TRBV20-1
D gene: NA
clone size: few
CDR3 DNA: TGCAGTGCCCCCAGACGAATTGGGACTGGAGATACGCAGTATTTT
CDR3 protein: CSAPRRIGTGDTQYF

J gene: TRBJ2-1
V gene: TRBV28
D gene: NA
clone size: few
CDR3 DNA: TGTGCCACCGTGTCGCCTTACAATGAGCAGTTCTTC
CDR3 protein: CATVSPYNEQFF

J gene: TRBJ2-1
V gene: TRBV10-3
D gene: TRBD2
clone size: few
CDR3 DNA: TGTGCCATCAGTGACCCTAGCGGGAGGGCCACGGATGAGCAGTTCTTC
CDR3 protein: CAISDPSGRATDEQFF

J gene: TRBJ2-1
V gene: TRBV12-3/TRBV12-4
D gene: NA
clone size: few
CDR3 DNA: TGTGCCAGCAGTTTTACCCACAATGAGCAGTTCTTC
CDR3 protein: CASSFTHNEQFF

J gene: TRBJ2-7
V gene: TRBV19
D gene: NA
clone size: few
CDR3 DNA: TGTGCCAGTAGCCGGGGACTGTTGCAAGAGGAGCAGTACTTC
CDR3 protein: CASSRGLLQEEQYF

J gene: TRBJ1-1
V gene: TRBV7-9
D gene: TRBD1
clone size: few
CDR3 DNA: TGTGCCAGCAGCTCCCACCGGGACAGGGGCCCCACTGAAGCTTTCTTT
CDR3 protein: CASSSHRDRGPTEAFF

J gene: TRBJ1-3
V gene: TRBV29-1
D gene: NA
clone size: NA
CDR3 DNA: TGCAGCGTTGTAATGGGGGGAAACACCATATATTTT
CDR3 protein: CSVVMGGNTIYF

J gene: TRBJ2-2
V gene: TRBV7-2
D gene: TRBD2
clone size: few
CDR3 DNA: TGTGCCAGCAGCGTAGGGCTAGCGGGAGGAGGAGCCGGGGAGCTGTTTTTT
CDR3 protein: CASSVGLAGGGAGELFF

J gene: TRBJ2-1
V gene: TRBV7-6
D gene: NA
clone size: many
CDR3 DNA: TGTGCCAGCAGCTTTCAGTCCTACAATGAGCAGTTCTTC
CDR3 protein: CASSFQSYNEQFF

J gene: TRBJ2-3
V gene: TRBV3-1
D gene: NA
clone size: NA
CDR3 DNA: TGTGCCAGCAGCCAAGTTATTGCGGGGGCCCGAGGTACGCAGTATTTT
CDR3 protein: CASSQVIAGARGTQYF

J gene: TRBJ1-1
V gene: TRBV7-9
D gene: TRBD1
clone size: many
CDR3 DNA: TGTGCCAGCAGCCTTACAGGGGGCTTGAACACTGAAGCTTTCTTT
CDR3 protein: CASSLTGGLNTEAFF

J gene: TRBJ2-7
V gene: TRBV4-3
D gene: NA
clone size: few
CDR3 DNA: TGCGCCAGCAGCCAAGTTCCGGGAGTAGCTGAGCAGTACTTC
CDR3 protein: CASSQVPGVAEQYF

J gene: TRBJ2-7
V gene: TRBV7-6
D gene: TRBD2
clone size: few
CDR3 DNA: TGTGCCAGCTATCTATCCGCGGGAGGGCGTTGCTACGAGCAGTACTTC
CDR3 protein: CASYLSAGGRCYEQYF

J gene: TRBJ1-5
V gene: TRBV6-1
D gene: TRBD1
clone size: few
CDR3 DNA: TGTGCCAGCAGTGGTGACAGGGTAATTGTTGGCAATCAGCCCCAGCATTTT
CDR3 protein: CASSGDRVIVGNQPQHF

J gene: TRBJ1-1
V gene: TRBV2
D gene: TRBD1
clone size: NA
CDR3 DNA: TGTGCCAGCAGAGAACAGGGGGCGAGGACTGAAGCTTTCTTT
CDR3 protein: CASREQGARTEAFF

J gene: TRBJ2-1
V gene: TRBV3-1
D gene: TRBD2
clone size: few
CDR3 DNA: TGTGCCAGCAGCCGCGCTGGAGCGGGGGACTACAATGAGCAGTTCTTC
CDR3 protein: CASSRAGAGDYNEQFF

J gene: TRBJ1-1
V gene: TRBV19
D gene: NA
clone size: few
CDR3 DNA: TGTGCCAGTAGACCCGATTGGGCAGGGCGCACTGAAGCTTTCTTT
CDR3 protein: CASRPDWAGRTEAFF

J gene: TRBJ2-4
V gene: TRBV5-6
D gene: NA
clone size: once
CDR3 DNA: TGTGCCAGCAGTTCCACGCCAGGAGACATTCAGTACTTC
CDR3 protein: CASSSTPGDIQYF

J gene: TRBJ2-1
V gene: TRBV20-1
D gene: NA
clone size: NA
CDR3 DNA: TGCAGTGCTAGGTCCCCGGGAGCGGGTGAGCAGTTCTTC
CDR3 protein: CSARSPGAGEQFF

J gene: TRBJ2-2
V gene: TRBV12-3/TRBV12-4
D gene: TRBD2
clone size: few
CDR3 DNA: TGTGCCAGCAGTTTAGGCGGGGGGCCGGTCGGCGCCGGGGAGCTGTTTTTT
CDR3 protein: CASSLGGGPVGAGELFF

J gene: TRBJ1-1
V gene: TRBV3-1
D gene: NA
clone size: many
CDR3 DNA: TGTGCCAGCAGCCAAGTGTCAGGGTTGAACACTGAAGCTTTCTTT
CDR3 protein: CASSQVSGLNTEAFF

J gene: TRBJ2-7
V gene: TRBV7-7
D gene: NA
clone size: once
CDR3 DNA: TGTGCTAGCAGCTTAGGGCTACAGCCATACTACGAGCAGTACTTC
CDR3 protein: CASSLGLQPYYEQYF

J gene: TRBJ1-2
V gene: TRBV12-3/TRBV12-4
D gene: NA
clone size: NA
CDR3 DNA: TGTGCCACCGAGGACCGATTATATGGCTACACCTTC
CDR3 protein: CATEDRLYGYTF

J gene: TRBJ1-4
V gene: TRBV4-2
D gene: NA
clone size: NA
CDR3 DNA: TGTGCCAGCAGCCAAGATAGTGGGGGTTCAACTAATGAAAAACTGTTTTTT
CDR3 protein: CASSQDSGGSTNEKLFF

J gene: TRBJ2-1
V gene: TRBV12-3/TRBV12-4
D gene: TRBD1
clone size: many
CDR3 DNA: TGTGCCAGCAGTGCCGGGACAGGGGGTAGGAATGAGCAGTTCTTC
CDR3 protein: CASSAGTGGRNEQFF

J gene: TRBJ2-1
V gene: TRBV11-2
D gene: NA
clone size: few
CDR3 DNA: TGTGCCAGCAGTACCGGGACACCCTCCTACAATGAGCAGTTCTTC
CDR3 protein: CASSTGTPSYNEQFF

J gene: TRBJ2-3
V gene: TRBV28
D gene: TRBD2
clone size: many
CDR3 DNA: TGTGCCAGCAGAGGAGTACTAGCGCCTACAGATACGCAGTATTTT
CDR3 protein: CASRGVLAPTDTQYF

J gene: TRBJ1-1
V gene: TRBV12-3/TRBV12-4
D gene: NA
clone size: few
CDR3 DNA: TGTGCCAGCAGTTTAGGTTCGGGGGGCGCGAACACTGAAGCTTTCTTT
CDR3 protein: CASSLGSGGANTEAFF

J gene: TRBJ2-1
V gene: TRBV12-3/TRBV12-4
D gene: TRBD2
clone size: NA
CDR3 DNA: TGTGCCAGCAGTCCCCCGACTAGCGGGAGACTCCTTTATGTTGAGCAGTTCTTC
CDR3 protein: CASSPPTSGRLLYVEQFF

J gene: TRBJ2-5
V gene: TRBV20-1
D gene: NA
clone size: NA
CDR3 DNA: TGCAGTGCTAGTCGGCCAGGCCGGTTGGAGACCCAGTACTTC
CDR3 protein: CSASRPGRLETQYF

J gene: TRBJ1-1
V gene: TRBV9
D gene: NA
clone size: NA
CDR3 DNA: TGTGCCAGCAGCCTCTCAGGGGAAGGCACTGAAGCTTTCTTT
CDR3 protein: CASSLSGEGTEAFF

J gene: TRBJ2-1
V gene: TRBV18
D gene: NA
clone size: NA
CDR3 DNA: TGTGCCAGCTCAGGATTACAGGGCGCTGAGCAGTTCTTC
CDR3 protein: CASSGLQGAEQFF

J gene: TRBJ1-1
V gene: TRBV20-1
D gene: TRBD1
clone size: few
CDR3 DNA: TGCAGTGCTAGAGATCAGAAGGGCACAGGGGAGACTGAAGCTTTCTTT
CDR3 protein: CSARDQKGTGETEAFF

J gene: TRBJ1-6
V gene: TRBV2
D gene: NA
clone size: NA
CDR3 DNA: TGTGCCAGCAGCCGCGAGTCAGGGTCCTATAATTCACCCCTCCACTTT
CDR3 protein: CASSRESGSYNSPLHF

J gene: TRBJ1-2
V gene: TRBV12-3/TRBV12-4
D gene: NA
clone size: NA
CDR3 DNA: TGTGCCAGCAGTTCCAGGGACGGCTACACCTTC
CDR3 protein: CASSSRDGYTF

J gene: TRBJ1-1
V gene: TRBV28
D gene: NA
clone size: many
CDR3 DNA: TGTGCCAGCAGTTTTAGCGGGGGCTACACTGAAGCTTTCTTT
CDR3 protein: CASSFSGGYTEAFF

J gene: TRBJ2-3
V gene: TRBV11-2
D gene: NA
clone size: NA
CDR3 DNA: TGTGCCAGCAGCTTAGTCGGGGGGCAGAGCACAGATACGCAGTATTTT
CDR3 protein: CASSLVGGQSTDTQYF

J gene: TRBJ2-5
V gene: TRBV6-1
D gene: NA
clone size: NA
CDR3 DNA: TGTGCCAGCAGTGGCCAGGGGAGAAGGTATCGAGAGACCCAGTACTTC
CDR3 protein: CASSGQGRRYRETQYF

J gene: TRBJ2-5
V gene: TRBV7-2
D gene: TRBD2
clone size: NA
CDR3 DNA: TGTGCCAGCAGTTTACGTAAAGCGGGAGGAGAGACCCAGTACTTC
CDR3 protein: CASSLRKAGGETQYF

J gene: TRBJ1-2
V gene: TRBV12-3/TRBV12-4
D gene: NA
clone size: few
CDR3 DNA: TGTGCCAGCAGTTTAGGGCAGGCGACTAACTATGGCTACACCTTC
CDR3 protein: CASSLGQATNYGYTF